The 4 T cell receptor beta chains in this list originate from one sample, sequenced in a study of human T cells and chemical hapten exposure. TCRdb re-called the RACE reads through MiXCR, storing one row per CDR3 protein. The sample lists around 200,000 distinct CDR3 sequences; roughly 30% were seen once. The time point is: pre-sensitization, week 0. The treatment was: therapeutic diphenylcyclopropenone sensitization with weekly scalp DPC. The specimen was whole blood, collected in connection with sensitization to the hapten diphenylcyclopropenone (DPC). These receptor sequences come from a woman in her 30s with alopecia areata. Some clones in this sample may be carry-over from other donors' samples.

The chain carries TRBV28 and TRBJ1-4, with a possible D match to TRBD1 (6 bases). The CDR3 length is 12 residues. V was cut by 3 bases and J by 12 bases, with 11 bases left in between. Germline V gene sequence: CDR1 MDHEN, CDR2 SYDVKM. The CDR3 reads CASSFQGGELFF. Written as DNA, the CDR3 is TGTGCCAGCAGTTTCCAAGGGGGGGAACTGTTTTTT.

The V call is TRBV18, the J call TRBJ1-5, with D unresolved. The CDR3 covers 12 residues. V lost 2 bases and J 5 bases, leaving 4 bases between the germline ends. In germline, CDR1 is KGHSH, CDR2 LQKENI. CDR3 coding DNA: TGTGCCAGCTCACCAGGGGATCAGCCCCAGCATTTT. Its translation is CASSPGDQPQHF.

V gene TRBV7-2 combines with J gene TRBJ2-2; TRBD1 is a possible D gene (6 bases). The CDR3 contains 15 residues. V was shortened by 3 bases and J by 2 bases, with 10 bases between the two germline ends. Looked up from germline, CDR1 is SGHTA and CDR2 is FQGNSA. The CDR3 reads CASSFRQVNTGELFF. For the CDR3, the DNA is TGTGCCAGCAGCTTCCGACAGGTTAACACCGGGGAGCTGTTTTTT. The complete variable domain, with remaining parts taken from reference TRBV7-2 and TRBJ2-2, reads GAGVSQSPSNKVTEKGKDVELRCDPISGHTALYWYRQSLGQGLEFLIYFQGNSAPDKSGLPSDRFSAERTGGSVSTLTIQRTQQEDSAVYLCASSFRQVNTGELFFGEGSRLTVL.

This clonotype occurred many times. The V and J genes are TRBV20-1 and TRBJ1-1; 7 nucleotides align to TRBD1. There are 15 residues in the CDR3. Looked up from germline, CDR1 is DFQATT and CDR2 is SNEGSKA (reference sequence). The ends lost 4 bases at V and 2 bases at J; junction bases unmatched: 10. This CDR3 reads CSATNRGQFNTEAFF. The CDR3, as DNA: TGCAGTGCTACAAATAGGGGACAGTTTAACACTGAAGCTTTCTTT.